These 31 T cell receptor beta chains originate from one sample sequenced in a study of identical twins. TCRdb fed the 5' RACE reads into MiXCR, producing one record per CDR3 protein. The repertoire holds a few hundred thousand distinct CDR3 sequences, with roughly an eighth as singletons. These data were also reused for a study on yellow fever vaccine responses in identical twins.

Sample: CD4+ T cells sorted from blood. The receptor source for this set is a woman between 18 and 29 years old in good health.

This clonotype has just a few counts. The chain uses TRBV6-6 and TRBJ1-2, with D tentatively TRBD1 (5 bases). CDR1 is MNHNY, CDR2 SVGAGI, per germline (reference sequence). CDR3 length: 12 amino acids. Between the trimmed V and J ends, which lost 6 bases and 9 bases, there was a span of 14 bases. CDR3 sequence: CASSDSPNSYTF. CDR3 DNA: TGTGCCAGCAGCGACAGTCCCAACAGCTACACCTTC.

This clonotype was detected only a few times. The genes are TRBV6-4 and TRBJ2-7, with TRBD2 matching 10 bases. The CDR3 contains 15 residues. Germline V gene data show CDR1 as MRHNA and CDR2 as SNTAGT. V was pared by 4 bases and J by 1 base, with 4 bases of the junction left unmatched. CDR3 amino acids: CASSVYSGGSYEQYF. The CDR3 coding sequence is TGTGCCAGCAGTGTCTATAGCGGGGGGTCCTACGAGCAGTACTTC.

The chain links TRBV10-3 to TRBJ2-1; D may be TRBD2 (6 bases). CDR1 and CDR2 from the germline V gene are ENHRY and SYGVKD. V was shortened by 10 bases and J by 7 bases, with 11 bases between the two germline ends. This CDR3 is 11 amino acids long. CDR3 region: CATGGLNEQFF. DNA for the CDR3: TGTGCCACCGGGGGTCTTAATGAGCAGTTCTTC.

For the CDR3, the DNA is TGCAGTGCTGGTAGCGGGGGTCGTTTAGAGACCCAGTACTTC. The encoded protein is CSAGSGGRLETQYF. The V call is TRBV20-1, the J call TRBJ2-5; 9 nucleotides match TRBD2. J gave up 4 bases and V 5 bases, and 8 bases lay outside the gene matches. Germline lookup yields CDR1 DFQATT and CDR2 SNEGSKA (reference sequence). The CDR3 contains 14 residues.

This clonotype appeared a few times. CDR3 DNA sequence: TGCAGCGCTGACATACGCTCCTACAATGAGCAGTTCTTC. As protein: CSADIRSYNEQFF. The V and J genes are TRBV29-1 and TRBJ2-1, with D hard to call. This CDR3 is built from 13 residues. Trimming pared 7 bases from V and 0 bases from J, leaving 10 bases between. Looked up from germline, CDR1 is SQVTM and CDR2 is ANQGSEA.

This clonotype was detected only a few times. The chain joins TRBV28 to TRBJ2-2; a weak D match, TRBD2 (6 bases). The CDR3 is made up of 16 amino acids. Trimming stripped 8 bases from V and 5 bases from J, with 21 bases between. The germline V gene has CDR1 MDHEN and CDR2 SYDVKM. The chain's CDR3 is CASRLVRTKGTGELFF. CDR3 nucleotide sequence: TGTGCCAGCCGCCTGGTCCGGACTAAGGGGACCGGGGAGCTGTTTTTT.

This clonotype was picked up one time. J is TRBJ2-5 and V is TRBV19; perhaps TRBD1 as D (6 bases). CDR3 length: 13 residues. Per the germline V gene, CDR1 is LNHDA and CDR2 is SQIVND (reference sequence). V was clipped by 8 bases and J by 5 bases, with 15 bases between them. The CDR3 nucleotides are TGTGCCAGTTGTGATGGGGGCCGGGAGACCCAGTACTTC. As protein: CASCDGGRETQYF.

This clonotype was picked up many times. This chain links TRBV20-1 with TRBJ2-1, with 10 bases aligning to TRBD1. This CDR3 contains 14 residues. V trimming: 4 bases; J trimming: 7 bases; junction bases outside the gene matches: 7. From germline, CDR1 is DFQATT and CDR2 SNEGSKA (reference sequence). CDR3 sequence reads: CSAKGQGDLNEQFF. Here the CDR3 DNA reads TGCAGTGCTAAAGGACAGGGGGATTTGAATGAGCAGTTCTTC.

A few counts support this clonotype. This chain connects TRBV7-9 to TRBJ2-7; 8 nucleotides align to TRBD1. The J segment lost 5 bases and the V segment lost 5 bases, leaving 8 bases of the junction unmatched. There are 14 residues in the CDR3. Germline CDR1 is SEHNR and CDR2 is FQNEAQ (reference sequence). The DNA for the CDR3 is TGTGCCAGCAGCCCGGACAGGGTGAGGGACGAGCAGTACTTC. It yields the protein CASSPDRVRDEQYF.

The chain employs TRBV29-1 and TRBJ2-7; 14 nucleotides line up with TRBD2. CDR1 and CDR2 (germline): SQVTM, ANQGSEA. CDR3 size: 17 residues. J was trimmed by 1 base and V by 6 bases; bases with no gene match: 11. In DNA form, the CDR3 reads TGCAGCGTGGGGTATGTGGGACTAGCGGGAGTGTCCTACGAGCAGTACTTC. Protein product: CSVGYVGLAGVSYEQYF.

This clonotype was detected a few times. The chain is built from TRBV12-3 or TRBV12-4 and TRBJ2-1; TRBD2 matches 12 bases. The CDR3 totals 16 residues. J gave up 7 bases and V 4 bases, and 8 bases lay outside the gene matches. CDR3 loop: CASSSSGGAFINEQFF. The CDR3, as DNA: TGTGCCAGCAGTTCTAGCGGGGGGGCCTTTATTAATGAGCAGTTCTTC.

This clonotype was counted a few times. The rearrangement links TRBV15 to TRBJ2-3; TRBD2 matches 7 bases. Germline V gives CDR1 LNHNV, CDR2 YYDKDF (reference sequence). CDR3 length: 14 amino acids. V was pared by 3 bases and J by 4 bases, with 4 bases of the junction left unmatched. The CDR3 sequence is CATSRGGISDTQYF. CDR3 DNA: TGTGCCACCAGCAGGGGGGGGATCTCAGATACGCAGTATTTT.

The CDR3 protein is CASSPGLLGTGELFF. DNA of the CDR3: TGTGCCAGCAGCCCCGGGCTCTTAGGAACCGGGGAGCTGTTTTTT. The V call is TRBV5-5, the J call TRBJ2-2, with D unclear. The germline V and J ends were trimmed by 4 bases and 5 bases, with 15 bases remaining between them. Germline values: CDR1 SGHKS, CDR2 YYEKEE (reference sequence). This CDR3 has 15 amino acids.

This rearrangement joins TRBV27 to TRBJ2-7; the match to TRBD1 covers 7 bases. V was clipped by 3 bases and J by 2 bases; unmatched bases: 10. Germline CDR1 reads MNHEY; CDR2 reads SMNVEV (reference sequence). This CDR3 comprises 16 residues. The CDR3 region is CASSLKSLQGTYEQYF. The CDR3 nucleotides read TGTGCCAGCAGTTTGAAGTCGTTACAGGGGACCTACGAGCAGTACTTC.

V is TRBV7-8 and J is TRBJ2-5; 7 positions agree with TRBD1. The CDR3 is made up of 16 amino acids. Losses at the gene ends were 1 base for V and 4 bases for J; bases not matched to a gene: 9. Germline CDR1 SGHVS, CDR2 FQNEAQ. The CDR3 DNA follows: TGTGCCAGCAGCTTAGACCAAAAGGGGGCCCGAGAGACCCAGTACTTC. This sequence encodes CASSLDQKGARETQYF.

This clonotype appeared a few times. The chain combines TRBV10-3 with TRBJ2-7, with D unclear. The CDR3 has 12 residues. CDR1 is ENHRY, CDR2 SYGVKD, per germline. Trimming pared 3 bases from V and 4 bases from J, leaving 7 bases between. The chain's CDR3 is CAISDSRYEQYF. As DNA, the CDR3 is TGTGCCATCAGTGACTCCAGGTACGAGCAGTACTTC.

The chain couples TRBV5-1 to TRBJ2-3, with 12 bases identical to TRBD1. The CDR3 has 15 amino acids. V shed 4 bases and J 8 bases; nucleotides not matched to a gene: 8. Per the germline V gene, CDR1 is SGHRS and CDR2 is YFSETQ. CDR3: CASSLRGQGASTQYF. CDR3 nucleotides: TGCGCCAGCAGCCTCCGGGGACAGGGGGCTTCTACGCAGTATTTT.

The rearrangement uses TRBV12-3 or TRBV12-4 and TRBJ2-2; a weak D match, TRBD2 (5 bases). CDR3 size: 14 residues. The CDR3 coding sequence is TGTGCTACAGAACTAGACGCGAACACCGGGGAGCTGTTTTTT. The encoded protein is CATELDANTGELFF.

This clonotype was seen only a few times. V gene TRBV12-3 or TRBV12-4 combines with J gene TRBJ1-1; 7 nucleotides match TRBD1. The CDR3 runs 15 residues. Trimming removed 7 bases from V and 0 bases from J; junction bases left unmatched: 8. In nucleotides, the CDR3 is TGTGCCAGCACCCAGGGGGGGATAATGAACACTGAAGCTTTCTTT. This sequence encodes CASTQGGIMNTEAFF.

This clonotype was picked up a small number of times. CDR3 sequence: CASSDPNTYEQYF. The CDR3 region has the DNA TGCGCCAGCAGCGATCCGAATACCTACGAGCAGTACTTC. The V and J genes are TRBV5-1 and TRBJ2-7, with D unresolved. Germline-derived CDR1 and CDR2 are SGHRS and YFSETQ. Between the trimmed V and J ends, which lost 4 bases and 2 bases, there was a span of 10 bases. The CDR3 contains 13 residues.

V gene TRBV6-2 or TRBV6-3 combines with J gene TRBJ2-6; D perhaps matches TRBD1 (5 bases). The CDR3 extends over 15 amino acids. Per germline, CDR1 MNHEY and CDR2 SVGEGT. Trimming removed 4 bases from V and 2 bases from J, with 9 bases in between. CDR3: CASSFPTAGANVLTF. In DNA form, the CDR3 reads TGTGCCAGCAGTTTCCCGACAGCTGGGGCCAACGTCCTGACTTTC.

The rearrangement joins TRBV7-6 to TRBJ2-5, with 7 nucleotides matching TRBD2. This CDR3 contains 15 residues. Germline CDR1 reads SGHVS; CDR2 reads FNYEAQ. V was pared by 5 bases and J by 5 bases, with 11 bases of the junction left unmatched. As DNA, the CDR3 is TGTGCCAGCAGCCCCGGACTAGATGTTTTGGAGACCCAGTACTTC. It yields the protein CASSPGLDVLETQYF.

The rearrangement uses TRBV7-9 and TRBJ1-2; no clear D gene. Trimming pared 1 base from V and 8 bases from J, leaving 8 bases between. This CDR3 has 12 residues. Germline values: CDR1 SEHNR, CDR2 FQNEAQ (reference sequence). The CDR3 loop reads CASSLEVRGYTF. As DNA, the CDR3 is TGTGCCAGCAGCTTAGAAGTCAGGGGCTACACCTTC.

The chain has TRBV20-1 and TRBJ2-2, with 9 bases fitting TRBD1. With V trimmed by 5 bases and J by 7 bases, 5 bases remained unmatched. CDR1 and CDR2 (germline): DFQATT, SNEGSKA (reference sequence). The CDR3 extends over 13 amino acids. Here the CDR3 reads CSAGQGFGGELFF. The CDR3 nucleotides are TGCAGTGCTGGACAGGGGTTTGGCGGGGAGCTGTTTTTT.

This clonotype was counted ten times or more. Relative to the germline gene, one junction end is altered; a read error may explain this. V usage is TRBV7-7 and J usage is TRBJ2-1; 12 bases fit TRBD1. Germline V gene data show CDR1 as SSHAT and CDR2 as FNYEAQ (reference sequence). The CDR3 runs to 14 residues. The CDR3 bases are TGTGCTAGCAGCCGCGGGACAGGGGGCCTCGAGCAGTTCTTC. The encoded protein is CASSRGTGGLEQFF.

The rearrangement joins TRBV11-2 to TRBJ2-1; 9 bases match TRBD1. The germline CDR1 and CDR2 sequences are SGHAT and FQNNGV. V lost 5 bases and J lost 6; bases outside the gene matches: 8. CDR3 length: 15 residues. The CDR3 here is CASSRGQGSTNEQFF. The CDR3 DNA follows: TGTGCCAGCAGCAGAGGACAGGGGAGTACCAATGAGCAGTTCTTC. The complete variable domain, with remaining parts taken from reference TRBV11-2 and TRBJ2-1, reads EAGVAQSPRYKIIEKRQSVAFWCNPISGHATLYWYQQILGQGPKLLIQFQNNGVVDDSQLPKDRFSAERLKGVDSTLKIQPAKLEDSAVYLCASSRGQGSTNEQFFGPGTRLTVL.

V and J are TRBV20-1 and TRBJ2-6; possibly TRBD2 for D (5 bases). The CDR3 length is 16 residues. The V gene lost 3 bases and the J gene lost 2 bases, with 14 bases spanning the gap. The germline CDR1 and CDR2 sequences are DFQATT and SNEGSKA (reference sequence). The CDR3 DNA is TGCAGTGCTAGGCTGAAGGGAGCTGCTGGGGCCAACGTCCTGACTTTC. Protein product: CSARLKGAAGANVLTF.

This chain uses TRBV5-1 with TRBJ2-7; D is ambiguous. V was cut by 2 bases and J by 0 bases, with 9 bases left in between. CDR3 length equals 14 residues. From germline, CDR1 is SGHRS and CDR2 YFSETQ. CDR3 bases: TGCGCCAGCAGCTTCCGGGCCTACTCCTACGAGCAGTACTTC. It codes for CASSFRAYSYEQYF.

The V and J genes are TRBV10-3 and TRBJ2-1, with TRBD2 identical over 15 bases. The trim removed 4 bases at V and 7 bases at J, leaving 5 bases unmatched. Germline V CDR1 and CDR2: ENHRY, SYGVKD. The CDR3 has 16 residues. In nucleotides, the CDR3 is TGTGCCATCAGTGCCGCCGGGACTAGCGGGAGGAATGAGCAGTTCTTC. Its protein is CAISAAGTSGRNEQFF.

This clonotype was detected many times. The genes are TRBV7-2 and TRBJ2-7; the D is unclear. Trimming removed 2 bases at V and 0 bases at J, with 8 bases between. Per germline, CDR1 SGHTA and CDR2 FQGNSA. The CDR3 runs 14 residues. CDR3 sequence reads: CASSLIPDSYEQYF. CDR3 nucleotide sequence: TGTGCCAGCAGCTTAATTCCGGACTCCTACGAGCAGTACTTC.

This clonotype appeared a few times. The chain is built from TRBV2 and TRBJ2-7; 9 bases are a match to TRBD2. This CDR3 contains 13 residues. J was trimmed by 6 bases and V by 4 bases; bases with no gene match: 4. In germline, CDR1 is SNHLY, CDR2 FYNNEI. The CDR3 nucleotides read TGTGCCAGCAGTGCGCGGGGGGGCCTCGAGCAGTACTTC. Translation gives CASSARGGLEQYF.